One sample yielded the 25 T cell receptor beta chains listed below, sequenced in a study of blood T cells in healthy people across ages. A second PCR, run for about 6 to 11 cycles, used a sample-barcoded 5' primer plus a J-beta primer mix. TCRdb re-analysed the 5' RACE reads in MiXCR, keeping a single row per CDR3 protein. The data contain 650,000 to 950,000 distinct CDR3 sequences, approximately 48% of them singletons. The sample comprised blood. The origin of the receptors is a man aged 55 to 69 in good health.

This chain joins TRBV6-2 or TRBV6-3 and TRBJ1-1; D remains ambiguous. V was trimmed by 6 bases and J by 0 bases, leaving 14 bases between them. Germline values: CDR1 MNHEY, CDR2 SVGEGT. This CDR3 is 15 amino acids long. The CDR3 DNA follows: TGTGCCAGCAGACGCCTAGAGAAGCTGAACACTGAAGCTTTCTTT. Translation gives CASRRLEKLNTEAFF.

The chain links TRBV10-3 to TRBJ1-1, with 9 bases identical to TRBD1. Germline CDR1 and CDR2: ENHRY and SYGVKD. Trimming at V came to 1 base and at J to 4 bases, leaving 7 bases not matched to a gene. The CDR3 is made up of 16 amino acids. The CDR3 coding sequence is TGTGCCATCAGTGAGTGGGACAGGGTGGGCCCCACTGAAGCTTTCTTT. Its protein product is CAISEWDRVGPTEAFF.

This chain links TRBV27 with TRBJ2-7; tentatively, D is TRBD1 (6 bases). The CDR3 has 15 residues. The germline gives CDR1 MNHEY, CDR2 SMNVEV (reference sequence). V was cut by 4 bases and J by 2 bases, with 15 bases left in between. The CDR3 loop reads CASSSDRKGAYEQYF. In DNA form, the CDR3 reads TGTGCCAGCAGTTCCGACAGGAAAGGGGCCTACGAGCAGTACTTC.

The chain is built from TRBV5-1 and TRBJ2-1, with D perhaps matching TRBD1 or TRBD2 (5 bases each). Germline CDR1 SGHRS, CDR2 YFSETQ. This CDR3 comprises 18 residues. V was cut by 0 bases and J by 8 bases, with 24 bases left in between. The CDR3 reads CASSLVLTGARGGYEQFF. The CDR3 DNA sequence: TGCGCCAGCAGCTTGGTCCTAACAGGAGCCCGGGGTGGGTATGAGCAGTTCTTC.

The chain couples TRBV29-1 to TRBJ1-1, with D perhaps matching TRBD1 (5 bases). CDR1 is SQVTM and CDR2 is ANQGSEA in the germline V gene. The V end lost 1 base, the J end lost 2 bases, and 11 bases lay between the germline ends. The CDR3 extends over 14 amino acids. CDR3 in DNA: TGCAGCGTTGAAGTTCGGACACGTAACACTGAAGCTTTCTTT. Translated: CSVEVRTRNTEAFF. The whole variable domain, remainder taken from reference TRBV29-1 and TRBJ1-1, is SAVISQKPSRDICQRGTSLTIQCQVDSQVTMMFWYRQQPGQSLTLIATANQGSEATYESGFVIDKFPISRPNLTFSTLTVSNMSPEDSSIYLCSVEVRTRNTEAFFGQGTRLTVV.

V and J are TRBV28 and TRBJ2-5, with 8 nucleotides matching TRBD1. TRBJ2-7 explains the end of the DNA better; the J call may be wrong. The CDR3 totals 15 residues. Germline lookup yields CDR1 MDHEN and CDR2 SYDVKM. CDR3 protein: CASSQHQGALAEQYF. The CDR3 DNA reads as TGTGCCAGCAGCCAACACCAGGGGGCACTGGCCGAGCAGTACTTC.

The chain couples TRBV6-1 to TRBJ2-7; weak D call: TRBD1 (5 bases). CDR1 and CDR2 from the germline V gene are MNHNS and SASEGT. V gave up 6 bases and J gave up 3 bases, with 18 bases separating them. This CDR3 is 15 amino acids long. This chain's CDR3 is CASRKGDSANYEQYF. DNA of the CDR3: TGTGCCAGCAGAAAAGGAGACAGCGCCAACTACGAGCAGTACTTC.

The rearrangement joins TRBV7-2 to TRBJ2-5; 9 bases fit TRBD1. Unmatched junction bases numbered 11, after V lost 1 base and J lost 11 bases. Germline CDR1 is SGHTA and CDR2 is FQGNSA. The CDR3 has 15 residues. The CDR3: CASSLGRGTGRSQYF. CDR3 bases: TGTGCCAGCAGCTTAGGTAGAGGGACAGGGAGATCACAGTACTTC.

This clonotype occurred once. This chain uses TRBV21-1 with TRBJ2-1; TRBD1, the table's D call, was not compared with the DNA. TRBV21-1 is noted as a pseudogene. The CDR3 contains 13 residues. DNA for the CDR3: TGTGCCAGCAGCAGCAGGACAGCTTGTGAGCAGTTCTTC. This sequence encodes CASSSRTACEQFF.

This clonotype turned up a few times. V usage is TRBV3-1 and J usage is TRBJ1-4; 8 bases are a match to TRBD1. Germline CDR1 is LGHDT and CDR2 is YNNKEL (reference sequence). V gave up 5 bases and J gave up 8 bases; unmatched junction bases: 7. This CDR3 is built from 14 residues. CDR3 loop: CASSTRQGQEKLFF. The CDR3 DNA reads TGTGCCAGCAGCACACGACAGGGGCAGGAAAAACTGTTTTTT.

V usage is TRBV9 and J usage is TRBJ2-5, with TRBD2 matching over 9 bases. J gave up 0 bases and V 3 bases, and 3 bases lay outside the gene matches. CDR1 SGDLS and CDR2 YYNGEE come from the germline V gene. CDR3 length: 15 amino acids. The CDR3, as DNA: TGTGCCAGCAGCGCCCTAGCGGGAAACCAAGAGACCCAGTACTTC. Its protein product is CASSALAGNQETQYF.

The chain joins TRBV9 to TRBJ2-1; TRBD2 matches at 9 bases. Trimming took 0 bases from V and 10 from J; bases not matched to a gene: 8. Germline V CDR1 and CDR2: SGDLS, YYNGEE. This CDR3 has 15 residues. Here the CDR3 reads CASSVDGTSSSEQFF. DNA for the CDR3: TGTGCCAGCAGCGTAGATGGGACTAGCAGTTCGGAGCAGTTCTTC.

The chain combines TRBV6-2 or TRBV6-3 with TRBJ1-2, with D perhaps matching TRBD1 (5 bases). Between the trimmed V and J ends, which lost 2 bases and 4 bases, there was a span of 11 bases. This CDR3 is built from 14 residues. CDR1 is MNHEY and CDR2 is SVGEGT in the germline V gene. Here the CDR3 DNA reads TGTGCCAGCAGTTACCCCCAGGGAGTCTATGGCTACACCTTC. This gives the protein CASSYPQGVYGYTF.

There are a few counts of this clonotype. The rearrangement uses TRBV6-2 or TRBV6-3 and TRBJ2-7; D possibly matches TRBD1 or TRBD2 (5 bases each). Germline CDR1 and CDR2: MNHEY and SVGEGT. Deletions cut 6 bases from V and 3 bases from J, with 12 bases between. The CDR3 is 13 residues long. In DNA, the CDR3 is TGTGCCAGCAGACTAGGGGCGAGCTACGAGCAGTACTTC. This codes for CASRLGASYEQYF.

This clonotype was seen at least ten times. V usage is TRBV4-1 and J usage is TRBJ2-7; 10 nucleotides align to TRBD2. V was clipped by 0 bases and J by 3 bases; unmatched bases: 2. The germline CDR1 and CDR2 sequences are MGHRA and YSYEKL. The CDR3 consists of 15 residues. CDR3 DNA: TGCGCCAGCAGCCAAGATGCTAGCGGGGGCTACGAGCAGTACTTC. Translation: CASSQDASGGYEQYF.

In this sample, this clonotype turned up a few times. The chain links TRBV5-1 to TRBJ2-1; TRBD2 aligns across 10 bases. CDR1 is SGHRS and CDR2 is YFSETQ in the germline V gene. The CDR3 is 14 amino acids. J was trimmed by 3 bases and V by 4 bases; bases with no gene match: 1. The CDR3 loop reads CASSGTSDYNEQFF. DNA for the CDR3: TGCGCCAGCAGCGGGACTAGCGACTACAATGAGCAGTTCTTC. The full variable domain, rest sourced from reference TRBV5-1 and TRBJ2-1, is KAGVTQTPRYLIKTRGQQVTLSCSPISGHRSVSWYQQTPGQGLQFLFEYFSETQRNKGNFPGRFSGRQFSNSRSEMNVSTLELGDSALYLCASSGTSDYNEQFFGPGTRLTVL.

The V call is TRBV20-1, the J call TRBJ2-4; D gene ambiguous. The DNA end is more similar to TRBJ2-7, so the J call may be wrong. The CDR3 has 12 amino acids. Germline values: CDR1 DFQATT, CDR2 SNEGSKA (reference sequence). CDR3 nucleotides: TGCAGTACTGCTCCCGGTTTCTACGAGCAGTACTTC. It encodes CSTAPGFYEQYF.

Comments on this clonotype: At one boundary the junction diverges from the germline segment, which might be a read error. V usage is TRBV27 and J usage is TRBJ1-2; D ambiguous. There are 15 residues in the CDR3. Germline lookup yields CDR1 MNHEY and CDR2 SMNVEV (reference sequence). The CDR3 loop is CASSSSGRRLYGHTF. CDR3 DNA: TGTGCCAGCAGTTCTAGCGGCCGGAGACTCTATGGCCACACCTTC.

The sample holds a few counts of this clonotype. J is TRBJ2-2 and V is TRBV6-2 or TRBV6-3; a possible D gene is TRBD1 (5 bases). Trimming pared 0 bases from V and 1 base from J, leaving 12 bases between. The CDR3 has 17 amino acids. The germline V gene encodes CDR1 MNHEY and CDR2 SVGEGT. CDR3 bases: TGTGCCAGCAGTTACTCCCGGTCAGGGAAGAACACCGGGGAGCTGTTTTTT. This sequence encodes CASSYSRSGKNTGELFF.

This chain connects TRBV5-1 to TRBJ2-2; tentative D call: TRBD2 (6 bases). Germline V gives CDR1 SGHRS, CDR2 YFSETQ. CDR3 length: 14 amino acids. The V gene lost 2 bases and the J gene lost 9 bases, with 14 bases spanning the gap. The CDR3: CASSFEGTYRELFF. CDR3 sequence (DNA): TGCGCCAGCAGCTTCGAAGGGACTTACAGGGAGCTGTTTTTT.

The chain is built from TRBV7-2 and TRBJ2-1; 9 nucleotides agree with TRBD2. CDR1 SGHTA and CDR2 FQGNSA come from the germline V gene. There are 17 residues in the CDR3. Germline trimming cut 0 bases from V and 10 bases from J; bases unmatched to any gene: 13. CDR3 in amino acids: CASSLALLAGSSYEQFF. CDR3 DNA sequence: TGTGCCAGCAGCTTAGCGCTCCTAGCGGGGAGCTCCTACGAGCAGTTCTTC.

This clonotype was counted between two and nine times. This chain joins TRBV7-9 and TRBJ2-5; D assignment may be TRBD1 or TRBD2 (5 bases each). The CDR3 contains 16 residues. Looked up from germline, CDR1 is SEHNR and CDR2 is FQNEAQ (reference sequence). Trimming left V 3 bases short and J 1 base short, with 15 bases between. DNA for the CDR3: TGTGCCAGCAGCTTCGTTTGGGGACCAGGCCAAGAGACCCAGTACTTC. Translating it yields CASSFVWGPGQETQYF.

The chain recombines TRBV20-1 with TRBJ2-1; perhaps TRBD2 as D (6 bases). The V and J ends lost 2 bases and 6 bases respectively, with 14 bases between them. Germline V gene sequence: CDR1 DFQATT, CDR2 SNEGSKA (reference sequence). The CDR3 is 14 amino acids. CDR3 loop: CSARSIAEANEQFF. The CDR3 DNA sequence: TGCAGTGCTAGATCCATAGCGGAGGCCAATGAGCAGTTCTTC.

The J gene is TRBJ2-1, the V gene TRBV7-9; D might be TRBD1 (6 bases). Per the germline V gene, CDR1 is SEHNR and CDR2 is FQNEAQ (reference sequence). This CDR3 is 15 amino acids long. Trimming removed 2 bases at V and 9 bases at J, with 17 bases between. CDR3 bases: TGTGCCAGCAGCTTAAGACAGGATGGAAAAAGTGAGCAGTTCTTC. This codes for CASSLRQDGKSEQFF.

The rearrangement uses TRBV12-3 or TRBV12-4 and TRBJ2-2; D gene unclear. This CDR3 spans 16 amino acids. With 6 bases removed from V and 6 bases from J, the gap between germline ends came to 20 bases. The CDR3 loop is CASRGLGRQNPGELFF. CDR3 coding DNA: TGTGCCAGCAGGGGGTTGGGTAGACAAAATCCCGGGGAGCTGTTTTTT.